This TCR beta chain was profiled in a study of blood T cell repertoires in COVID-19. The overall study: Donors in the United States, Italy and Spain gave samples during acute or convalescent COVID-19. In each case, the material was cDNA or gDNA derived from T cells, B-cell-depleted T cells, or PBMCs.

Study processing details: Amplification with reference gene primers provided the estimates of nucleated cell counts. Assay: immunoSEQ multiplex PCR; the TCRdb copy retains only in-frame clones and omits some. Clone size and the V and J calls come from that table; the DNA yielded D and trimming. The table lists roughly 280,000 clones, roughly nine tenths of them singletons. The length of the CDR3 is 13 residues. V dropped 3 bases and J dropped 8 bases, with 13 bases sitting between them. Germline CDR1 LNHDA, CDR2 SQIVND (reference sequence). The V call is TRBV19, the J call TRBJ1-2; tentatively, D is TRBD1 (5 bases). The specimen was peripheral blood. The clonotype was recovered from a woman aged 50 to 60 who had recovered from COVID-19. The CDR3 protein is CASSIPQAWGYTF. The CDR3 nucleotides read TGTGCCAGTAGTATCCCACAGGCCTGGGGCTACACCTTC.